The clone carrying this TCR beta chain was seen repeatedly, ten times or more. The antigen is undetermined. Specified time point: patch test 1, 2 weeks after DPC sensitization. The treatment: therapeutic diphenylcyclopropenone sensitization with weekly scalp DPC. Total RNA was extracted from unfractionated whole blood. This sample stems from a study of human T cells and chemical hapten exposure. General study results and limits: With DPC sensitization, TCRs exceeding 1 in 1000 frequency showed no change. The donor cohort had alopecia, so its immune response may not match that of healthy people.

Individual cDNA molecules had unique molecular identifiers attached to them by the library. TCRdb passed the RACE reads through MiXCR, listing each CDR3 protein once. The sample lists some 50,000 distinct CDR3 sequences, about 9.6% occurring once. This receptor was identified in a woman in her thirties or forties with alopecia areata. Some clones in this sample may be carry-over from other donors' samples. The material sequenced was whole blood, taken in connection with sensitization to the hapten diphenylcyclopropenone (DPC).

The DNA for the CDR3 is TGTGCCAGCAGTTCGACAGGGAACACTGAAGCTTTCTTT. Translating gives CASSSTGNTEAFF. V and J are TRBV12-3 or TRBV12-4 and TRBJ1-1; tentatively, D is TRBD1 (6 bases). There are 13 residues in the CDR3. Trimming shortened V by 4 bases and J by 1 base, and 7 bases separated the two germline ends.